This TCR beta chain was observed in a study of kidney transplant recipient with SARS-CoV-2 infection. The CDR3 is made up of 13 amino acids. TCRdb independently ran MiXCR on the reads; one entry per CDR3 protein. Among some 220,000 distinct CDR3 sequences listed, 29% were seen once. This clonotype was recorded at least ten times. The material sequenced was a blood sample, taken at baseline and on roughly day 110 from a kidney transplant recipient. The chain couples TRBV3-2 to TRBJ2-7; the D call in the table, TRBD2, was not verified against the DNA. TRBV3-2 is a pseudogene locus. The origin of this receptor is a young adult male patient who had COVID-19 and was a kidney transplant recipient. Certain T cells may be donor cells from the graft. The CDR3 protein is CASSQEVQYEQYF. The CDR3 bases are TGTGCCAGCAGCCAAGAAGTCCAATACGAGCAGTACTTC.